The source of this T cell receptor beta chain is a study of T cell changes during pregnancy in multiple sclerosis. This CDR3 contains 16 residues. Germline V CDR1 and CDR2: SGHRS, YFSETQ. The ends lost 4 bases at V and 8 bases at J; junction bases unmatched: 8. TCRdb's table, derived via immunoSEQ multiplex PCR, lists solely in-frame clones and lacks some. The sample yields about 130,000 clones, roughly 95% seen once. J is TRBJ2-1 and V is TRBV5-1, with 14 bases aligning to TRBD2. Sequenced here: peripheral blood, sampled after pregnancy. The receptor was derived from a female donor with multiple sclerosis, enrolled in a pregnancy study. Here the CDR3 DNA reads TGCGCCAGCAGCCCGCTTGGGACTAGCGGGAGCGATGAGCAGTTCTTC. It specifies CASSPLGTSGSDEQFF.